A single sample gave rise to the 30 T cell receptor beta chains below, sequenced in a study of Graves' ophthalmopathy and Graves' hyperthyroidism. The study amplified TCR beta CDR3 regions using RNA transcripts. Following a first-round RT-PCR that used HTBI primers, a second-round multiplex PCR was carried out. TCRdb reprocessed the multiplex PCR reads via MiXCR and lists one record per CDR3 protein. Of nearly 400,000 distinct CDR3 sequences in the sample, 18% were seen once. The sample comprised peripheral blood. The receptors come from a woman aged 18-30 years with Graves' ophthalmopathy.

The chain joins TRBV20-1 to TRBJ1-5; D is perhaps TRBD1 (5 bases). This CDR3 comprises 14 residues. In germline, CDR1 is DFQATT, CDR2 SNEGSKA (reference sequence). The V gene lost 6 bases and the J gene lost 1 base, with 13 bases spanning the gap. This chain's CDR3 is CSAPVGVSNQPQHF. CDR3 nucleotide sequence: TGCAGTGCCCCCGTGGGGGTGAGCAATCAGCCCCAGCATTTT.

There are many counts of this clonotype. This chain connects TRBV5-6 to TRBJ1-1; D remains ambiguous. Germline CDR1 and CDR2: SGHDT and YYEEEE. Trimming took off 0 bases at V and 5 bases at J, with 8 bases between the two ends. CDR3 size: 13 residues. CDR3 in amino acids: CASSLEAQTEAFF. CDR3 nucleotide sequence: TGTGCCAGCAGCTTGGAAGCACAGACTGAAGCTTTCTTT.

The V call is TRBV27, the J call TRBJ1-2; 8 bases are shared with TRBD1. The germline V gene encodes CDR1 MNHEY and CDR2 SMNVEV (reference sequence). J was trimmed by 4 bases and V by 5 bases; bases with no gene match: 18. This CDR3 region has 18 residues. The chain's CDR3 is CASSHLDRADLQVYGYTF. CDR3 DNA: TGTGCCAGCAGTCACTTGGACAGGGCGGATCTCCAAGTCTATGGCTACACCTTC.

Ten or more counts support this clonotype. This chain joins TRBV20-1 and TRBJ2-5; the match to TRBD1 covers 11 bases. Trimming at V came to 5 bases and at J to 4 bases, leaving 3 bases not matched to a gene. CDR1 and CDR2 from the germline V gene are DFQATT and SNEGSKA (reference sequence). There are 13 residues in the CDR3. The CDR3 DNA reads TGCAGTGCTGGGACAGGGGGGGGAGAGACCCAGTACTTC. It yields the protein CSAGTGGGETQYF.

At least ten counts were recorded for this clonotype. The chain carries TRBV12-3 or TRBV12-4 and TRBJ2-2, with 7 positions matching TRBD2. J was trimmed by 2 bases and V by 6 bases; bases with no gene match: 6. This CDR3 has 15 residues. The CDR3 sequence is CASRASGTNTGELFF. CDR3 nucleotide sequence: TGTGCCAGCAGGGCCAGCGGGACCAACACCGGGGAGCTGTTTTTT.

This clonotype came up many times. The CDR3: CASSQDYRTGVDGYSNQPQHF. The CDR3 DNA follows: TGCGCCAGCAGCCAAGATTATCGGACAGGGGTCGACGGGTATAGCAATCAGCCCCAGCATTTT. J is TRBJ1-5 and V is TRBV4-3; 9 positions agree with TRBD1. The CDR3 is 21 residues long. J gave up 0 bases and V 0 bases, and 15 bases lay outside the gene matches. Germline CDR1 is LGHNA and CDR2 is YSLEER.

This clonotype was seen at least ten times. CDR3: CSASGPGTGVGEQYF. In DNA, the CDR3 is TGCAGTGCTAGTGGCCCCGGGACAGGGGTGGGCGAGCAGTACTTC. The chain recombines TRBV20-1 with TRBJ2-7, with 10 bases identical to TRBD1. CDR3 size: 15 residues. Per the germline V gene, CDR1 is DFQATT and CDR2 is SNEGSKA (reference sequence). V gave up 3 bases and J gave up 6 bases; unmatched junction bases: 11.

This clonotype was found many times. This chain joins TRBV29-1 and TRBJ2-1; tentatively, D is TRBD1 (5 bases). The CDR3 has 12 residues. V shed 8 bases and J shed 5 bases, with 13 bases lying between them. Germline CDR1 and CDR2: SQVTM and ANQGSEA. The CDR3 DNA sequence: TGCAGCTTACGCATCAGGGACAATGAGCAGTTCTTC. This codes for CSLRIRDNEQFF.

This clonotype is a singleton in its sample. With a much larger clone just one base away, this may be a read error. The missing conserved phenylalanine or tryptophan at the end of this CDR3 makes a read error likely. V is TRBV20-1 and J is TRBJ2-7, with D possibly matching TRBD2 (6 bases). Germline CDR1 and CDR2: DFQATT and SNEGSKA (reference sequence). Trimming cost V 8 bases and J 3 bases, with 14 bases left between them. The CDR3 runs to 12 residues. Written as DNA, the CDR3 is TGCAGTCTACAGGTTAGCGGCTACGAGCAGTACTAC. Translating it yields CSLQVSGYEQYY.

This chain connects TRBV6-1 to TRBJ1-1, with TRBD1 matching 8 bases. Germline V lookup: CDR1 MNHNS, CDR2 SASEGT. V dropped 8 bases and J dropped 0; count of bases not matched to a gene: 5. The CDR3 runs to 14 residues. This chain's CDR3 is CASCRTGMNTEAFF. The CDR3 bases are TGTGCCAGCTGCAGGACAGGGATGAACACTGAAGCTTTCTTT.

This clonotype was recorded at least ten times. The chain is built from TRBV29-1 and TRBJ1-1, with TRBD1 matching 10 bases. Germline trimming cut 6 bases from V and 10 bases from J; bases unmatched to any gene: 8. The CDR3 loop spans 12 amino acids. Germline V gene sequence: CDR1 SQVTM, CDR2 ANQGSEA. The CDR3 DNA follows: TGCAGCGTGGCGACAGGGGGCATGGTAGCTTTCTTT. Translated, it gives CSVATGGMVAFF.

In this sample, this clonotype turned up many times. This rearrangement joins TRBV7-2 to TRBJ2-7, with TRBD2 as a possible D gene (5 bases). Germline V gene lookup returns CDR1 SGHTA and CDR2 FQGNSA. V was cut by 5 bases and J by 0 bases, with 14 bases left in between. This CDR3 contains 15 residues. CDR3 amino acids: CASSAALASSYEQYF. The CDR3 region has the DNA TGTGCCAGCAGCGCAGCTTTAGCGAGCTCCTACGAGCAGTACTTC.

This clonotype occurred many times. The V call is TRBV12-3 or TRBV12-4, the J call TRBJ2-7; D may be TRBD1 (6 bases). The V end lost 6 bases, the J end lost 3 bases, and 21 bases lay between the germline ends. The CDR3 spans 16 residues. The CDR3 DNA sequence: TGTGCCAGCAGCCCACTTACCGGGACAAAGAACTACGAGCAGTACTTC. Its translation: CASSPLTGTKNYEQYF.

Ten or more counts support this clonotype. The V and J genes are TRBV7-6 and TRBJ2-7; the D gene is possibly TRBD2 (6 bases). This CDR3 is built from 16 residues. Germline CDR1 SGHVS, CDR2 FNYEAQ. Between the trimmed V and J ends, which lost 4 bases and 2 bases, there was a span of 18 bases. The DNA of the CDR3 is TGTGCCAGCAGCTCCGGGCGGGGCCAAGGAACCTACGAGCAGTACTTC. Protein product: CASSSGRGQGTYEQYF.

This clonotype was seen at least ten times. V and J are TRBV4-1 and TRBJ2-5; TRBD1 matches at 7 bases. In germline, CDR1 is MGHRA, CDR2 YSYEKL. This CDR3 comprises 17 residues. V lost 4 bases, J lost 1 base, and 12 bases stayed unmatched. CDR3 DNA sequence: TGCGCCAGCAGCCCCCGGGCCTCTGACAGGGCCCAAGAGACCCAGTACTTC. Its translation: CASSPRASDRAQETQYF.

At least ten counts were recorded for this clonotype. The chain uses TRBV5-1 and TRBJ2-5; 12 nucleotides align to TRBD2. J was trimmed by 5 bases and V by 4 bases; bases with no gene match: 6. Germline V lookup: CDR1 SGHRS, CDR2 YFSETQ. The CDR3 is 15 amino acids. In DNA form, the CDR3 reads TGCGCCAGCAGCGCGACTAGCGGGAGCGGGGAGACCCAGTACTTC. This sequence encodes CASSATSGSGETQYF.

This clonotype was recorded at least ten times. The chain is built from TRBV6-5 and TRBJ2-7, with D perhaps TRBD2 (5 bases). V dropped 5 bases and J dropped 2 bases, with 10 bases sitting between them. The germline V gene has CDR1 MNHEY and CDR2 SVGAGI. This CDR3 contains 13 residues. CDR3 in amino acids: CASSNTRAYEQYF. As DNA, the CDR3 is TGTGCCAGCAGTAACACTAGAGCCTACGAGCAGTACTTC.

V and J are TRBV27 and TRBJ2-5; D gene unclear. V was shortened by 6 bases and J by 5 bases, with 16 bases between the two germline ends. The length of the CDR3 is 14 residues. Germline V lookup: CDR1 MNHEY, CDR2 SMNVEV (reference sequence). CDR3 nucleotide sequence: TGTGCCAGCAGAATCTGGGCGCAAGGGGAGACCCAGTACTTC. It translates to CASRIWAQGETQYF.

This clonotype was seen repeatedly, ten times or more. The J gene is TRBJ1-1, the V gene TRBV5-5; D gene ambiguous. CDR3 length: 12 amino acids. Per germline, CDR1 SGHKS and CDR2 YYEKEE (reference sequence). V lost 2 bases, J lost 3 bases, and 5 bases lay in between. The DNA of the CDR3 is TGTGCCAGCAGCTTTCAGGACACTGAAGCTTTCTTT. This gives the protein CASSFQDTEAFF.

This clonotype was counted ten times or more. The chain is built from TRBV20-1 and TRBJ1-5, with a weak D call TRBD1 (5 bases). Germline loops: CDR1 DFQATT, CDR2 SNEGSKA (reference sequence). V was trimmed by 3 bases and J by 3 bases, leaving 12 bases between them. The CDR3 is made up of 14 amino acids. For the CDR3, the DNA is TGCAGTGCTAGGTTGGGGACTTACAATCAGCCCCAGCATTTT. It codes for CSARLGTYNQPQHF.

This clonotype showed up many times. This chain's CDR3 is CALGAGEQYF. Written as DNA, the CDR3 is TGTGCCCTTGGGGCGGGCGAGCAGTACTTC. The J gene is TRBJ2-7, the V gene TRBV7-2; possibly TRBD1 or TRBD2 for D (5 bases each). The CDR3 has 10 residues. CDR1 is SGHTA and CDR2 is FQGNSA in the germline V gene. Trimming pared 11 bases from V and 6 bases from J, leaving 11 bases between.

This clonotype was recorded at least ten times. This chain joins TRBV7-3 and TRBJ2-7; D gene uncertain. The CDR3 consists of 14 residues. Germline V gene lookup returns CDR1 SGHTA and CDR2 FQGTGA. The V end lost 4 bases, the J end lost 2 bases, and 12 bases lay between the germline ends. The CDR3 DNA is TGTGCCAGCAGCTCTAACGGGCCGCCCTACGAGCAGTACTTC. Encoded protein: CASSSNGPPYEQYF. The whole variable domain, filled in from reference TRBV7-3 and TRBJ2-7, reads GAGVSQTPSNKVTEKGKYVELRCDPISGHTALYWYRQSLGQGPEFLIYFQGTGAADDSGLPNDRFFAVRPEGSVSTLKIQRTERGDSAVYLCASSSNGPPYEQYFGPGTRLTVT.

The chain carries TRBV6-1 and TRBJ1-6, with 9 bases matching TRBD1. Unmatched junction bases numbered 3, after V lost 6 bases and J lost 6 bases. The germline V gene encodes CDR1 MNHNS and CDR2 SASEGT. The CDR3 has 14 amino acids. The CDR3 here is CASRGTGTNSPLHF. The CDR3 DNA reads TGTGCCAGCAGAGGGACAGGGACTAATTCACCCCTCCACTTT.

This clonotype has a count of ten or more. The chain uses TRBV20-1 and TRBJ1-5; D remains unclear. Trimming cost V 0 bases and J 3 bases, with 12 bases left between them. Germline V CDR1 and CDR2: DFQATT, SNEGSKA (reference sequence). CDR3 length: 15 residues. The CDR3 DNA sequence: TGCAGTGCTAGAGATAGACGAGGACTCAATCAGCCCCAGCATTTT. The encoded protein is CSARDRRGLNQPQHF.

This clonotype was seen ten or more times. The V gene is TRBV12-3 or TRBV12-4, the J gene TRBJ1-5; D possibly corresponds to TRBD1 (6 bases). V lost 4 bases to trimming and J lost 9 bases, with 19 bases between them. This CDR3 region has 15 residues. In DNA form, the CDR3 reads TGTGCCAGCAGTTCACAGGGCCGAGGGAGCCTGCCCCAGCATTTT. This translates into CASSSQGRGSLPQHF.

The chain couples TRBV12-5 to TRBJ1-5; D call uncertain. CDR1 LGHNT and CDR2 FRNRAP come from the germline V gene. The CDR3 totals 13 residues. V gave up 0 bases and J gave up 5 bases, with 5 bases separating them. The DNA of the CDR3 is TGTGCTAGTGGTTTGGTACTGGATCAGCCCCAGCATTTT. Its translation is CASGLVLDQPQHF.

In its sample, this clonotype was seen many times. The rearrangement links TRBV15 to TRBJ2-5; the D gene could be TRBD1 or TRBD2 (5 bases each). Trimming pared 1 base from V and 3 bases from J, leaving 12 bases between. Germline V gives CDR1 LNHNV, CDR2 YYDKDF (reference sequence). This CDR3 is 15 amino acids long. The DNA of the CDR3 is TGTGCCACCAGCAGAGGGACCGGGACCGAAGAGACCCAGTACTTC. Translating gives CATSRGTGTEETQYF.

The chain combines TRBV28 with TRBJ1-1; D may be TRBD1 (6 bases). Trimming stripped 10 bases from V and 4 bases from J, with 16 bases between. Germline CDR1 and CDR2: MDHEN and SYDVKM. This CDR3 is 13 amino acids long. The CDR3 bases are TGTGCCAACACGGAACAGGGTGTCACTGAAGCTTTCTTT. It yields the protein CANTEQGVTEAFF.

Many counts were recorded for this clonotype. The chain has TRBV29-1 and TRBJ2-7; 7 positions match TRBD1. The length of the CDR3 is 14 residues. Trimming cost V 1 base and J 5 bases; bases outside gene matches: 8. Looked up from germline, CDR1 is SQVTM and CDR2 is ANQGSEA. CDR3 sequence (DNA): TGCAGCGTTGAAGGCTTCGGACAGGTCCACGAGCAGTACTTC. Translating it yields CSVEGFGQVHEQYF.

The V and J genes are TRBV6-2 or TRBV6-3 and TRBJ1-2; TRBD1 is a possible D gene (5 bases). Germline assignment: CDR1 MNHEY and CDR2 SVGEGT. The CDR3 extends over 17 amino acids. Trimming left V 4 bases short and J 3 bases short, with 21 bases between. CDR3 nucleotides: TGTGCCAGCAGTTCTCTACCGCCCGGGGCAGGCCACTATGGCTACACCTTC. It is translated as CASSSLPPGAGHYGYTF.